This T cell receptor (beta chain) emerged from a study of T cell responses to AZD1222 COVID-19 vaccine. Libraries were prepared by immunoSEQ multiplex PCR; TCRdb keeps only in-frame clonotypes and omits some of them. Here the sample spans 150,000 to 160,000 clones, around 85% being singletons. This CDR3 contains 14 residues. The ends were cut back, 5 bases at V and 6 bases at J, with 14 bases in the middle. Per germline, CDR1 MDHEN and CDR2 SYDVKM. V usage is TRBV28 and J usage is TRBJ2-1; D is ambiguous. This TCR was recovered from an adult who had recovered from COVID-19. This specimen consisted of peripheral blood, obtained after recovery from COVID-19. The CDR3 bases are TGTGCCAGCAGTCCCGGCTCAGGCGGCAATGAGCAGTTCTTC. Encoded protein: CASSPGSGGNEQFF.